These T cell receptor beta chains were read from a single sample in a study of Ad26.COV2.S vaccination and SARS-CoV-2 variants. TCRdb keeps only in-frame clones here, not all; method: immunoSEQ multiplex PCR. This table holds 350,000 to 500,000 clones, less than 95% found once. The source material was peripheral blood, sampled in a trial of Ad26.COV2.S vaccine versus placebo. The source of these receptors is a person between 18 and 60 years old who received the Ad26.COV2.S COVID-19 vaccine or a placebo. The CDR3 runs from the conserved cysteine through the conserved F or W. The order of the fields is CDR3 DNA, CDR3 protein, J gene, V gene, clone size, D gene. A D gene is named only where the DNA matches it firmly. Not all rows give a size; the values are once, few, many and, for expanded clones, a class.

DNA: TGTGCCAGCAGCTTCCAGGCTAATGAAAAACTGTTTTTT; CDR3: CASSFQANEKLFF; J: TRBJ1-4; V: TRBV7-9; size: .; D: .
DNA: TGTGCCAGCAAGGTCACGGGCGACTCTGGAAACACCATATATTTT; CDR3: CASKVTGDSGNTIYF; J: TRBJ1-3; V: TRBV27; size: once; D: .
DNA: TGTGCCAGCAGCTTAAGAGCGGGAGAGGGATATACGCAGTATTTT; CDR3: CASSLRAGEGYTQYF; J: TRBJ2-3; V: TRBV7-2; size: .; D: TRBD2
DNA: TGTGCCAGCAGCTTATTGGGAACAGGGGCTAGGGAGACCCAGTACTTC; CDR3: CASSLLGTGARETQYF; J: TRBJ2-5; V: TRBV13; size: .; D: TRBD1
DNA: TGTGCCAGCAGCTCGGAGGGACAGTGGGGCGAGCAGTACTTC; CDR3: CASSSEGQWGEQYF; J: TRBJ2-7; V: TRBV7-8; size: .; D: .
DNA: TGTGCCAGCAGTTTACTGCGGGAGAAATCAGATACGCAGTATTTT; CDR3: CASSLLREKSDTQYF; J: TRBJ2-3; V: TRBV27; size: .; D: TRBD2
DNA: TGCGCCAGCAGCTTGGGTTCTAGCGGACTTAGCACAGATACGCAGTATTTT; CDR3: CASSLGSSGLSTDTQYF; J: TRBJ2-3; V: TRBV5-1; size: .; D: TRBD2
DNA: TGTGCCACCAGTGATTTGCGGGTGGGGGAGCAGTTCTTC; CDR3: CATSDLRVGEQFF; J: TRBJ2-1; V: TRBV24-1; size: .; D: .
DNA: TGTGCCAGCAGAGGGACAGGGACTGGAAACACCATATATTTT; CDR3: CASRGTGTGNTIYF; J: TRBJ1-3; V: TRBV7-2; size: few; D: TRBD1
DNA: TGTGCCAGCAGCTTAGGCAGGTTCAATCAGCCCCAGCATTTT; CDR3: CASSLGRFNQPQHF; J: TRBJ1-5; V: TRBV11-2; size: .; D: .
DNA: TGCGCCAGCAGCGAAGGGTTGTTTGGGACAGATACGCAGTATTTT; CDR3: CASSEGLFGTDTQYF; J: TRBJ2-3; V: TRBV5-1; size: .; D: .
DNA: TGTGCCAGCAGCGTAACTAGCGCCAAAAACATTCAGTACTTC; CDR3: CASSVTSAKNIQYF; J: TRBJ2-4; V: TRBV9; size: .; D: .
DNA: TGCGCCAGCAGCCAAGAATTTCAAGCGGGAGAGGGAGATGAGCAGTTCTTC; CDR3: CASSQEFQAGEGDEQFF; J: TRBJ2-1; V: TRBV4-1; size: .; D: TRBD2